The 15 T cell receptor beta chains below were found in one sample sequenced in a study of OX40 agonist ivuxolimab in advanced cancers. Method: immunoSEQ multiplex PCR; TCRdb's copy keeps in-frame clones and lacks some. Altogether about 91,000 clones are present, about nine tenths being singletons, with the ten largest covering less than 2%. The specimen comprised CD4+ or CD8+ T cells sorted from blood, sampled in a trial of the OX40 agonist ivuxolimab. Receptors were obtained from an adult with an advanced solid tumor such as melanoma, head and neck, liver or kidney cancer.

The rearrangement links TRBV6-5 to TRBJ1-1, with D possibly TRBD1 on 5 matching bases. Germline V CDR1 and CDR2: MNHEY, SVGAGI. The CDR3 runs 14 residues. V lost 2 bases to trimming and J lost 4 bases, with 11 bases between them. The CDR3 is CASSYDMGGTEAFF. The DNA for the CDR3 is TGTGCCAGCAGTTACGACATGGGGGGCACTGAAGCTTTCTTT.

This CDR3 reads CASSLGGRDGNEQFF. The CDR3 DNA reads as TGTGCCAGCAGTTTAGGCGGTAGGGACGGTAATGAGCAGTTCTTC. J is TRBJ2-1 and V is TRBV28; TRBD1 or TRBD2 may be the D gene (5 bases each). The CDR3 length is 15 residues. Germline CDR1 and CDR2: MDHEN and SYDVKM. Trimming left V 2 bases short and J 7 bases short, with 15 bases between. Together with reference TRBV28 and TRBJ2-1, the CDR3 gives the full variable domain: DVKVTQSSRYLVKRTGEKVFLECVQDMDHENMFWYRQDPGLGLRLIYFSYDVKMKEKGDIPEGYSVSREKKERFSLILESASTNQTSMYLCASSLGGRDGNEQFFGPGTRLTVL.

J is TRBJ1-1 and V is TRBV29-1; 9 nucleotides agree with TRBD1. The V gene end was trimmed by 5 bases and the J gene end by 7 bases; junction bases not matched to a gene: 14. The CDR3 totals 15 residues. CDR1 SQVTM and CDR2 ANQGSEA come from the germline V gene. CDR3 nucleotides: TGCAGCGTTTTCGAGCCGACAGGGGGGCCTGGTGAAGCTTTCTTT. Translated: CSVFEPTGGPGEAFF.

CDR3 sequence (DNA): TGTGCATCTCAGGCTAGCGGGAGTATGGAGCAGTACTTC. Translated: CASQASGSMEQYF. J is TRBJ2-7 and V is TRBV27; TRBD2 matches 10 bases. Germline values: CDR1 MNHEY, CDR2 SMNVEV (reference sequence). The CDR3 contains 13 residues.

The chain joins TRBV6-5 to TRBJ2-1; no reliable D call. Trimming pared 8 bases from V and 4 bases from J, leaving 18 bases between. Per germline, CDR1 MNHEY and CDR2 SVGAGI. The CDR3 is made up of 15 amino acids. This CDR3 reads CASRKARLGYNEQFF. The CDR3 DNA follows: TGTGCCAGCCGAAAGGCCCGTCTGGGTTACAATGAGCAGTTCTTC.

The chain joins TRBV15 to TRBJ1-2; no clear D. Germline V CDR1 and CDR2: LNHNV, YYDKDF (reference sequence). V was trimmed by 0 bases and J by 4 bases, leaving 9 bases between them. The CDR3 totals 14 residues. The CDR3 DNA reads as TGTGCCACCAGCAGAGATCGGGGATTCTATGGCTACACCTTC. It encodes CATSRDRGFYGYTF.

J is TRBJ2-5 and V is TRBV2; 12 bases are a match to TRBD1. After removal of 4 bases from V and 4 bases from J, the junction contained 4 bases not matched to a gene. The CDR3 runs 15 residues. From germline, CDR1 is SNHLY and CDR2 FYNNEI. The CDR3 protein is CASSGGTGGGETQYF. The CDR3 DNA is TGTGCCAGCAGTGGCGGGACAGGGGGCGGAGAGACCCAGTACTTC. The full variable domain, completed using reference TRBV2 and TRBJ2-5, is EPEVTQTPSHQVTQMGQEVILRCVPISNHLYFYWYRQILGQKVEFLVSFYNNEISEKSEIFDDQFSVERPDGSNFTLKIRSTKLEDSAMYFCASSGGTGGGETQYFGPGTRLLVL.

This clone was observed once. The chain is built from TRBV6-6 and TRBJ2-3; D possibly corresponds to TRBD2 (5 bases). Per germline, CDR1 MNHNY and CDR2 SVGAGI (reference sequence). This CDR3 is built from 14 residues. Trimming removed 2 bases from V and 6 bases from J, with 12 bases in between. The chain's CDR3 is CASSYRRSGDTQYF. The CDR3, as DNA: TGTGCCAGCAGTTACCGGAGGTCCGGGGATACGCAGTATTTT.

The chain is built from TRBV5-4 and TRBJ2-3; possible D gene TRBD1, 6 bases. V lost 4 bases and J 2 bases, leaving 20 bases between the germline ends. The CDR3 runs 17 residues. Germline CDR1 is SGHNT and CDR2 is YYREEE (reference sequence). CDR3 nucleotides: TGTGCCAGCAGCGTTGTCGACAGGCTGATAATCACAGATACGCAGTATTTT. It is translated as CASSVVDRLIITDTQYF.

The sample holds a few counts of this clone. The chain carries TRBV2 and TRBJ2-3; 8 bases map to TRBD2. This CDR3 is 14 amino acids long. The J segment lost 1 base and the V segment lost 4 bases, leaving 1 base of the junction unmatched. Germline CDR1 is SNHLY and CDR2 is FYNNEI. Written as DNA, the CDR3 is TGTGCCAGCAGTGCGACTAGCGGCACAGATACGCAGTATTTT. This codes for CASSATSGTDTQYF.

This sequence joins TRBV11-2 and TRBJ1-4; 7 nucleotides match TRBD1. Germline V gene lookup returns CDR1 SGHAT and CDR2 FQNNGV. V gave up 5 bases and J gave up 4 bases; unmatched junction bases: 7. The CDR3 loop spans 15 amino acids. CDR3 in DNA: TGTGCCAGCAGCGCTAACCGGGACAGTAATGAAAAACTGTTTTTT. This sequence encodes CASSANRDSNEKLFF. The full variable domain, in which reference TRBV11-2 and TRBJ1-4 provide the parts outside the CDR3, is EAGVAQSPRYKIIEKRQSVAFWCNPISGHATLYWYQQILGQGPKLLIQFQNNGVVDDSQLPKDRFSAERLKGVDSTLKIQPAKLEDSAVYLCASSANRDSNEKLFFGSGTQLSVL.

J is TRBJ2-1 and V is TRBV6-6; tentatively, D is TRBD2 (5 bases). The germline V gene has CDR1 MNHNY and CDR2 SVGAGI (reference sequence). The CDR3 is 15 residues long. Trimming shortened V by 2 bases and J by 5 bases, and 13 bases separated the two germline ends. In DNA form, the CDR3 reads TGTGCCAGCAGTTACAACAACCACGGGGACAATGAGCAGTTCTTC. Amino acids: CASSYNNHGDNEQFF.

This clone was seen only once. The rearrangement links TRBV28 to TRBJ2-2, with 7 bases aligning to TRBD1. Germline V gene lookup returns CDR1 MDHEN and CDR2 SYDVKM. The CDR3 length is 14 residues. Trimming took 6 bases from V and 5 from J; bases not matched to a gene: 6. The chain's CDR3 is CASRTGTVTGELFF. As DNA, the CDR3 is TGTGCCAGCAGAACCGGGACAGTGACCGGGGAGCTGTTTTTT. The whole variable domain, remainder taken from reference TRBV28 and TRBJ2-2, is DVKVTQSSRYLVKRTGEKVFLECVQDMDHENMFWYRQDPGLGLRLIYFSYDVKMKEKGDIPEGYSVSREKKERFSLILESASTNQTSMYLCASRTGTVTGELFFGEGSRLTVL.

The J gene is TRBJ2-2, the V gene TRBV2; D remains ambiguous. The CDR3 consists of 14 residues. Germline values: CDR1 SNHLY, CDR2 FYNNEI. Trimming took 0 bases from V and 6 from J, leaving 8 bases between them. CDR3 amino acids: CASSEALLAGELFF. The CDR3 nucleotides are TGTGCCAGCAGTGAAGCCCTGCTCGCCGGGGAGCTGTTTTTT.

This clone was counted between two and nine times. The genes are TRBV6-5 and TRBJ2-3; TRBD2 aligns across 7 bases. Germline CDR1 and CDR2: MNHEY and SVGAGI. J lost 2 bases, V lost 6 bases, and 2 bases had no gene match. CDR3 length: 13 residues. CDR3 amino acids: CASRRDYTDTQYF. CDR3 bases: TGTGCCAGCAGGCGGGACTACACAGATACGCAGTATTTT.